The 7 T cell receptor beta chains below come from one sample, sequenced in a study of cytomegalovirus exposure and HLA in healthy donors. The PCR had 60 Vbeta and 13 Jbeta primers. Libraries were prepared by immunoSEQ multiplex PCR; TCRdb keeps only in-frame clonotypes and omits some of them. The data contain approximately 250,000 clones, 80% to 90% of them singletons. Material: PBMCs. The receptors stem from a girl under 10 years old in good health and CMV-seronegative.

The rearrangement uses TRBV7-9 and TRBJ2-2, with D tentatively TRBD2 (5 bases). The CDR3 loop spans 12 amino acids. Germline-derived CDR1 and CDR2 are SEHNR and FQNEAQ (reference sequence). The V gene lost 11 bases and the J gene lost 6 bases, with 13 bases spanning the gap. The CDR3 region has the DNA TGTGCCCTCAGGCGGGTACCCGGGGAGCTGTTTTTT. Translation: CALRRVPGELFF.

V is TRBV4-1 and J is TRBJ1-5, with 8 bases aligning to TRBD1. Germline-derived CDR1 and CDR2 are MGHRA and YSYEKL. The CDR3 has 16 amino acids. V lost 0 bases, J lost 7 bases, and 8 bases stayed unmatched. The DNA of the CDR3 is TGCGCCAGCAGCCAAGAGGGGTCACAGGGGGGCCAGCCCCAGCATTTT. It translates to CASSQEGSQGGQPQHF.

V gene TRBV6-1 combines with J gene TRBJ1-4, with D possibly matching TRBD1 (5 bases). V was trimmed by 2 bases and J by 8 bases, leaving 24 bases between them. The CDR3 contains 18 residues. Germline V CDR1 and CDR2: MNHNS, SASEGT. The CDR3 region has the DNA TGTGCCAGCAGTGAAAGGGAGGGGCCTCACATCCGGGGCGAAAAACTGTTTTTT. Protein: CASSEREGPHIRGEKLFF.

This clone was seen a handful of times. The rearrangement links TRBV5-6 to TRBJ2-7; 10 nucleotides align to TRBD1. From germline, CDR1 is SGHDT and CDR2 YYEEEE. Trimming removed 2 bases from V and 4 bases from J; junction bases left unmatched: 3. This CDR3 is built from 14 residues. CDR3 sequence: CASSFRDRGYEQYF. In DNA form, the CDR3 reads TGTGCCAGCAGCTTTAGGGACAGGGGTTACGAGCAGTACTTC.

The chain is built from TRBV5-1 and TRBJ2-3; 7 bases match TRBD2. The CDR3 sequence is 14 residues long. The trim removed 7 bases at V and 4 bases at J, leaving 9 bases unmatched. The germline V gene has CDR1 SGHRS and CDR2 YFSETQ. As DNA, the CDR3 is TGCGCCAGCTTTGTGGGAGGGTTTGCAGATACGCAGTATTTT. Translation: CASFVGGFADTQYF.

V is TRBV7-7 and J is TRBJ2-2, with 8 bases that match TRBD1. CDR3 length: 15 residues. Germline V gives CDR1 SSHAT, CDR2 FNYEAQ (reference sequence). V dropped 5 bases and J dropped 0; count of bases not matched to a gene: 2. The CDR3 sequence is CASSLQGANTGELFF. In DNA form, the CDR3 reads TGTGCCAGCAGCCTACAGGGGGCGAACACCGGGGAGCTGTTTTTT.

Regarding this clone: Within the sample, other DNA sequences also encode this same CDR3. The chain recombines TRBV5-1 with TRBJ2-5; D is perhaps TRBD1 (6 bases). The CDR3 is 14 residues long. Germline V gene sequence: CDR1 SGHRS, CDR2 YFSETQ. The ends were cut back, 3 bases at V and 1 base at J, with 10 bases in the middle. The DNA for the CDR3 is TGCGCCAGCAGCTCGGACAGAGGCCAAGAGACCCAGTACTTC. Translated, it gives CASSSDRGQETQYF. Using reference TRBV5-1 and TRBJ2-5 for the parts outside the CDR3, the full variable domain is KAGVTQTPRYLIKTRGQQVTLSCSPISGHRSVSWYQQTPGQGLQFLFEYFSETQRNKGNFPGRFSGRQFSNSRSEMNVSTLELGDSALYLCASSSDRGQETQYFGPGTRLLVL.